The 11 T cell receptor beta chains listed next were all sequenced from one sample in a study of cytomegalovirus exposure and HLA in healthy donors. The PCR used 60 Vbeta and 13 Jbeta primers. Clones were read by immunoSEQ multiplex PCR, and TCRdb kept only the in-frame ones, dropping some. The profile shows around 160,000 clones, 60% to 80% of them singletons. The source material was PBMCs. Receptor source: a male donor in good health and CMV-seronegative.

The CDR3 loop is CASSSGQRLYGYTF. The CDR3 DNA reads as TGTGCCAGCAGTTCCGGACAGCGTCTCTATGGCTACACCTTC. The chain recombines TRBV28 with TRBJ1-2; maybe TRBD1 (6 bases). V was clipped by 4 bases and J by 4 bases, with 13 bases between them. Germline CDR1 is MDHEN and CDR2 is SYDVKM. This CDR3 has 14 residues.

V is TRBV6-5 and J is TRBJ2-5, with D unresolved. V was trimmed by 4 bases and J by 5 bases, leaving 8 bases between them. In germline, CDR1 is MNHEY, CDR2 SVGAGI. The CDR3 sequence is 12 residues long. The CDR3 coding sequence is TGTGCCAGCAGTTCCCTCGGGGAGACCCAGTACTTC. It yields the protein CASSSLGETQYF.

The DNA for the CDR3 is TGTGCCAGCTCACCGACAGGGTTCAATAATTCACCCCTCCACTTT. Translated: CASSPTGFNNSPLHF. The chain joins TRBV18 to TRBJ1-6; 7 nucleotides line up with TRBD1. CDR3 length equals 15 residues. Germline V lookup: CDR1 KGHSH, CDR2 LQKENI. J lost 5 bases, V lost 3 bases, and 4 bases had no gene match.

The chain uses TRBV28 and TRBJ1-5, with D possibly matching TRBD1 (5 bases). The CDR3 spans 15 residues. CDR1 and CDR2 from the germline V gene are MDHEN and SYDVKM. Trimming stripped 5 bases from V and 5 bases from J, with 16 bases between. In DNA form, the CDR3 reads TGTGCCAGCAGTCCCGCACAGGTTTTCCATCAGCCCCAGCATTTT. Encoded protein: CASSPAQVFHQPQHF.

The V gene is TRBV5-1, the J gene TRBJ1-1, with 7 bases that match TRBD1. Losses at the gene ends were 0 bases for V and 2 bases for J; bases not matched to a gene: 1. This CDR3 is 14 amino acids long. The germline V gene encodes CDR1 SGHRS and CDR2 YFSETQ. CDR3 in DNA: TGCGCCAGCAGCTTGGGAGGGGGCAACACTGAAGCTTTCTTT. Translated: CASSLGGGNTEAFF.

This rearrangement joins TRBV6-5 to TRBJ2-7; TRBD2 agrees at 7 bases. The CDR3 is 15 amino acids. V shed 2 bases and J 3 bases; nucleotides not matched to a gene: 7. Germline V gene lookup returns CDR1 MNHEY and CDR2 SVGAGI. Here the CDR3 DNA reads TGTGCCAGCAGTTACGTTCCTAGCGGTTACTACGAGCAGTACTTC. Its translation: CASSYVPSGYYEQYF.

The chain joins TRBV5-1 to TRBJ1-1, with 7 bases matching TRBD1. This CDR3 spans 12 amino acids. The J segment lost 4 bases and the V segment lost 7 bases, leaving 4 bases of the junction unmatched. Germline V gene lookup returns CDR1 SGHRS and CDR2 YFSETQ. The CDR3 spells CASSTGSTEAFF. The CDR3 DNA reads TGCGCCAGCTCGACAGGGAGCACTGAAGCTTTCTTT.

The CDR3 here is CASSSQAGVYEQYF. CDR3 DNA sequence: TGTGCCAGCAGCTCCCAGGCGGGAGTCTACGAGCAGTACTTC. The chain combines TRBV7-9 with TRBJ2-7; 7 bases agree with TRBD2. The V segment lost 4 bases and the J segment 3 bases; nucleotides outside the gene matches: 6. This CDR3 is 14 amino acids long. Germline V gene data show CDR1 as SEHNR and CDR2 as FQNEAQ (reference sequence).

This clone occurred a few times. The chain recombines TRBV5-4 with TRBJ1-4, with D perhaps matching TRBD1 (6 bases). Germline CDR1 SGHNT, CDR2 YYREEE (reference sequence). The CDR3 covers 14 residues. The V gene lost 4 bases and the J gene lost 10 bases, with 17 bases spanning the gap. CDR3 residues: CASSRDTDGLKLFF. In DNA form, the CDR3 reads TGTGCCAGCAGCCGGGACACCGACGGGTTAAAACTGTTTTTT.

There are a few counts of this clone. V gene TRBV20-1 combines with J gene TRBJ1-1; perhaps TRBD1 as D (5 bases). CDR1 is DFQATT and CDR2 is SNEGSKA in the germline V gene (reference sequence). V was pared by 1 base and J by 8 bases, with 8 bases between. The CDR3 extends over 11 amino acids. The CDR3 DNA sequence: TGCAGTGCTAGAGGGACATCGGAAGCTTTCTTT. This codes for CSARGTSEAFF.

The V and J genes are TRBV27 and TRBJ2-7; no clear D. Germline CDR1 is MNHEY and CDR2 is SMNVEV (reference sequence). The CDR3 totals 12 residues. V shed 5 bases and J shed 3 bases, with 8 bases lying between them. This CDR3 reads CASSRSGYEQYF. Here the CDR3 DNA reads TGTGCCAGCAGTCGGTCGGGCTACGAGCAGTACTTC.